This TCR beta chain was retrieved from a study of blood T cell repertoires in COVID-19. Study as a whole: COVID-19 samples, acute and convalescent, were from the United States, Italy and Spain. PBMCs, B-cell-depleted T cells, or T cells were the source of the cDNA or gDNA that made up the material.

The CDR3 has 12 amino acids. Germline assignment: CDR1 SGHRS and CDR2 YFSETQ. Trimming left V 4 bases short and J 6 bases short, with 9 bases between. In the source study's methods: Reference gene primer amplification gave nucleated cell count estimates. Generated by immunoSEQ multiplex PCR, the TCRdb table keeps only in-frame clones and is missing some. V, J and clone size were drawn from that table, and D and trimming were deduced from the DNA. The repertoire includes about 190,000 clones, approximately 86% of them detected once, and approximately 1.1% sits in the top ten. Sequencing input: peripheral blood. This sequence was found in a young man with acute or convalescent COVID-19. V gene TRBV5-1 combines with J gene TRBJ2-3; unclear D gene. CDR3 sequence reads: CASSPPQDTQYF. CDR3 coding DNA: TGCGCCAGCAGCCCCCCCCAGGATACGCAGTATTTT. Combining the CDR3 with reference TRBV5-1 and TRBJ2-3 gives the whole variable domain KAGVTQTPRYLIKTRGQQVTLSCSPISGHRSVSWYQQTPGQGLQFLFEYFSETQRNKGNFPGRFSGRQFSNSRSEMNVSTLELGDSALYLCASSPPQDTQYFGPGTRLTVL.